These T cell receptor beta chains were read from a single sample in a study of shared clonotypes between healthy human individuals. Profiling relied on immunoSEQ multiplex PCR, and the TCRdb table lists in-frame clones only, not all of them. Here the sample spans under 200,000 clones, approximately 92% being singletons. Sequencing was performed on naive CD4+ T cells sorted from blood. These receptors all stem from a woman in her 30s in good health. Both conserved end residues are part of each CDR3. Each record gives: D gene, V gene, J gene, clone size, CDR3 protein, CDR3 DNA. A D gene is named only where the DNA matches it firmly. Clone size is not always given. Where it is, it says once, few, many or a class for expanded clones.

TRBD1	TRBV18	TRBJ2-7	.	CASSPPGTAYEQYF	TGTGCCAGCTCACCCCCCGGGACAGCCTACGAGCAGTACTTC
TRBD2	TRBV28	TRBJ2-2	.	CASILSGGAGELFF	TGTGCCAGCATCCTCTCCGGGGGGGCCGGGGAGCTGTTTTTT
.	TRBV5-1	TRBJ1-6	.	CASSLAARPNSPLHF	TGCGCCAGCAGCTTGGCAGCCAGGCCGAATTCACCCCTCCACTTT
.	TRBV18	TRBJ1-1	.	CASSPPPRENTEAFF	TGTGCCAGCTCACCACCCCCCAGGGAGAACACTGAAGCTTTCTTT
.	TRBV27	TRBJ2-7	once	CASSFAPDSYEQYF	TGTGCCAGCAGTTTTGCCCCGGATTCATACGAGCAGTACTTC
TRBD2	TRBV5-1	TRBJ2-7	once	CASSFSGRDYEQYF	TGCGCCAGCAGCTTTAGCGGGAGGGACTACGAGCAGTACTTC
.	TRBV28	TRBJ2-7	.	CASRTSGYEQYF	TGTGCCAGCAGAACTAGTGGATACGAGCAGTACTTC
.	TRBV2	TRBJ2-3	.	CASGSAFPSLSSQYF	TGTGCCAGCGGATCGGCGTTCCCGTCCTTGTCTTCGCAGTATTTT
.	TRBV27	TRBJ1-5	.	CASSFRGHQPQHF	TGTGCCAGCAGTTTTAGGGGACACCAGCCCCAGCATTTT
TRBD2	TRBV2	TRBJ2-3	.	CASSAQTLAGGPVDTQYF	TGTGCCAGCAGTGCGCAAACGCTAGCGGGAGGGCCAGTAGATACGCAGTATTTT
TRBD1	TRBV30	TRBJ1-5	.	CAWCNRDRAVGNQPQHF	TGTGCCTGGTGCAATCGGGACAGAGCTGTGGGCAATCAGCCCCAGCATTTT
.	TRBV14	TRBJ2-7	.	CASSPMKYF	TGTGCCAGCAGCCCCATGAAGTACTTC
.	TRBV27	TRBJ1-5	.	CASGSEDSNQPQHF	TGTGCCAGCGGAAGTGAAGATAGCAATCAGCCCCAGCATTTT
.	TRBV10-3	TRBJ1-5	.	CAISEQSDSNQPQHF	TGTGCCATCAGTGAACAATCAGATAGCAATCAGCCCCAGCATTTT
TRBD2	TRBV5-1	TRBJ2-1	.	CASSLTSGRTSSYNEQFF	TGCGCCAGCAGCCTGACTAGCGGGAGGACCAGCTCCTACAATGAGCAGTTCTTC
.	TRBV9	TRBJ2-3	.	CASSVDRRTDTQYF	TGTGCCAGCAGCGTAGATCGGCGAACAGATACGCAGTATTTT
TRBD2	TRBV10-2	TRBJ2-2	.	CASRLAGGGYTGELFF	TGCGCCAGCCGACTAGCGGGAGGGGGGTACACCGGGGAGCTGTTTTTT
.	TRBV2	TRBJ1-2	.	CASSLEGRQASNYGYTF	TGTGCCAGCAGTTTAGAGGGAAGACAGGCCAGCAACTATGGCTACACCTTC
.	TRBV10-1	TRBJ1-1	.	CASSESSPPRDEAFF	TGCGCCAGCAGTGAGTCTTCCCCCCCCCGGGATGAAGCTTTCTTT
TRBD1	TRBV28	TRBJ1-2	.	CASSLGQINYGYTF	TGTGCCAGCAGCTTGGGACAGATCAACTATGGCTACACCTTC
TRBD1	TRBV27	TRBJ2-1	.	CASRSTGTEQFF	TGTGCCAGCAGGTCGACAGGGACTGAGCAGTTCTTC
.	TRBV28	TRBJ1-3	.	CASSETRIWAGNTIYF	TGTGCCAGCAGTGAGACCAGAATCTGGGCTGGAAACACCATATATTTT
TRBD2	TRBV6-1	TRBJ2-7	.	CASSEAPAGLAGVSYEQYF	TGTGCCAGCAGTGAAGCCCCCGCTGGACTAGCGGGAGTATCCTACGAGCAGTACTTC
.	TRBV18	TRBJ2-7	.	CASSKHEQYF	TGTGCCAGCTCGAAGCACGAGCAGTACTTC
.	TRBV6-4	TRBJ1-2	.	CASSDSGSYGYTF	TGTGCCAGCAGTGACTCTGGGAGCTATGGCTACACCTTC
TRBD2	TRBV2	TRBJ2-1	.	CASSTPGTSGGNEQFF	TGTGCCAGCAGTACGCCCGGGACTAGCGGGGGGAATGAGCAGTTCTTC
.	TRBV28	TRBJ1-2	.	CASRASGTQLKGYTF	TGTGCCAGCAGAGCGTCCGGGACACAACTTAAGGGCTACACCTTC
TRBD1	TRBV29-1	TRBJ2-3	.	CSVVFWTGGTDTQYF	TGCAGCGTTGTGTTTTGGACAGGGGGCACAGATACGCAGTATTTT
.	TRBV4-1	TRBJ2-7	.	CASSQTSQSRGFYEQYF	TGCGCCAGCAGCCAGACGAGCCAGAGCCGAGGGTTCTACGAGCAGTACTTC
.	TRBV28	TRBJ2-7	once	CAGSFLGGARYEQYF	TGTGCCGGCAGTTTCCTCGGCGGCGCTCGCTACGAGCAGTACTTC
TRBD1	TRBV6-1	TRBJ1-1	.	CASSERDREKAFF	TGTGCCAGCAGTGAAAGAGACAGGGAAAAAGCTTTCTTT
.	TRBV28	TRBJ1-5	.	CASSSPLEPQHF	TGTGCCAGCAGTTCCCCCTTAGAGCCCCAGCATTTT
TRBD1	TRBV11-3	TRBJ2-7	.	CASSPGQGVEQYF	TGTGCCAGCAGCCCAGGACAGGGGGTCGAGCAGTACTTC
TRBD2	TRBV19	TRBJ2-2	.	CASSMGLAGIYTGELFF	TGTGCCAGTAGTATGGGACTAGCGGGAATTTACACCGGGGAGCTGTTTTTT
.	TRBV7-9	TRBJ2-7	.	CASSPSYEQYF	TGTGCCAGCAGCCCTTCCTACGAGCAGTACTTC
.	TRBV29-1	TRBJ1-1	.	CSVESQLNTEAFF	TGCAGCGTTGAAAGCCAGCTGAACACTGAAGCTTTCTTT
.	TRBV18	TRBJ1-1	.	CASSPMIAGVENTEAFF	TGTGCCAGCTCACCTATGATTGCAGGGGTAGAGAACACTGAAGCTTTCTTT
TRBD1	TRBV4-2	TRBJ2-7	.	CASSQDPLTGSYEQYF	TGTGCCAGCAGCCAAGATCCCTTGACAGGGTCCTACGAGCAGTACTTC
.	TRBV4-2	TRBJ1-1	.	CASSQGTENTEAFF	TGTGCCAGCAGCCAAGGGACAGAGAACACTGAAGCTTTCTTT
.	TRBV30	TRBJ1-5	once	CAWSVLYSNQPQHF	TGTGCCTGGAGTGTTCTGTATAGCAATCAGCCCCAGCATTTT
.	TRBV30	TRBJ1-3	once	CAWSVMVGNTIYF	TGTGCCTGGAGTGTTATGGTTGGAAACACCATATATTTT